A single T cell receptor (beta chain) is shown here with its context. What it recognizes is unknown. This sample is part of a study of long-term antiretroviral therapy in people with HIV. The CDR3 spans 15 residues. The V segment lost 4 bases and the J segment 3 bases; nucleotides outside the gene matches: 8. Per the germline V gene, CDR1 is LNHDA and CDR2 is SQIVND (reference sequence). Study observations and caveats: Unavailable data included ART adherence, viral resistance and therapy changes (switches in treatment). ART preceded a rise in diversity that nonetheless stayed lower than in transplant donor controls.

With survey level as its setting, the immunoSEQ assay was v3.0. Assay: immunoSEQ multiplex PCR; the TCRdb copy retains only in-frame clones and omits some. The data contain about 29,000 clones, 70% to 90% of them singletons. The sequences come from unsorted PBMCs, collected 3 years after starting antiretroviral therapy. The clonotype was recovered from a man in his forties or fifties with HIV. This chain uses TRBV19 with TRBJ2-7; TRBD1 matches 8 bases. The CDR3: CASSTRRTGFYEQYF. DNA for the CDR3: TGTGCCAGTAGTACGCGCCGGACAGGGTTCTACGAGCAGTACTTC.